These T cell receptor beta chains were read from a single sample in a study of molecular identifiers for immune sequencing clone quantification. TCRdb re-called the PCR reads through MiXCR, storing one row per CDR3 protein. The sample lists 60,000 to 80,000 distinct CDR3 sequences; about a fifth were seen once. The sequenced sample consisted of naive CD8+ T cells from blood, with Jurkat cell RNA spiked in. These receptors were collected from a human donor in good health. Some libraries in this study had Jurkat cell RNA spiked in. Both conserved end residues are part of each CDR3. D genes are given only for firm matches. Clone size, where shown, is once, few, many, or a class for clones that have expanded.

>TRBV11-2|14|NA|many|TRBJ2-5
TGTGCCAGCAGCTCATACAGGGTGGAAGAGACCCAGTACTTC
CASSSYRVEETQYF
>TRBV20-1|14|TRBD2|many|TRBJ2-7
TGCAGTGCTAGAGATCTCACTAGCGTCGACGAGCAGTACTTC
CSARDLTSVDEQYF
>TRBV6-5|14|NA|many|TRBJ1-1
TGTGCCAGCAGTTACGGCAGGCCACCCACTGAAGCTTTCTTT
CASSYGRPPTEAFF
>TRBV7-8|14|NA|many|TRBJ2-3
TGTGCCAGCAGCTTAGCGGGAGCGGCAGATACGCAGTATTTT
CASSLAGAADTQYF
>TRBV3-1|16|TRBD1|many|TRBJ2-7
TGTGCCAGCAGCCAAGATGGGACAGGTTCCTCCTACGAGCAGTACTTC
CASSQDGTGSSYEQYF
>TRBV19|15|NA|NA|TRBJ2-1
TGTGCCAGTAGTCTAGGAGGGGGCTCCTACAATGAGCAGTTCTTC
CASSLGGGSYNEQFF
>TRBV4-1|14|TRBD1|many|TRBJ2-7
TGCGCCAGCAGCAATAGACAGGGGAACTACGAGCAGTACTTC
CASSNRQGNYEQYF
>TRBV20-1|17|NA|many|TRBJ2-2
TGCAGTGCTAGGAGCGACCAAACGTACTCGAACACCGGGGAGCTGTTTTTT
CSARSDQTYSNTGELFF
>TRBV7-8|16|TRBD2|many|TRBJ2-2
TGTGCCAGCAGCTTAATTTTAGCGGGTTACACCGGGGAGCTGTTTTTT
CASSLILAGYTGELFF
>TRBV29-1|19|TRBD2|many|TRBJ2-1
TGCAGCGTGGAATGTCCGGGACTAGCGGCCGCGAAAGAAGTAGGGGAGCAGTTCTTC
CSVECPGLAAAKEVGEQFF
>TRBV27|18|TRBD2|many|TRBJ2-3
TGTGCCAGCAGTTTATTGGGGACTAGCGGGACAGGGACAGATACGCAGTATTTT
CASSLLGTSGTGTDTQYF
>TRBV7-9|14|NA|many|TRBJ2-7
TGTGCCAGCAGCCGGTCACAGGGTTCCCACGAGCAGTACTTC
CASSRSQGSHEQYF
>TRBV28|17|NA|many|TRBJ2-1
TGTGCCAGCAGTCTAGACATGAGGGACACTCTATACAATGAGCAGTTCTTC
CASSLDMRDTLYNEQFF
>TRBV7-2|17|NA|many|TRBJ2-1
TGTGCCAGCAGCTTAGACGCGGGGAGTAGCTCCTACAATGAGCAGTTCTTC
CASSLDAGSSSYNEQFF
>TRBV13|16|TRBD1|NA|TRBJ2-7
TGTGCCAGCAGCTCCCTACAGGGGGCGCTTGTATACGAGCAGTACTTC
CASSSLQGALVYEQYF
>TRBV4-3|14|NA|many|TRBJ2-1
TGCGCCAGCAGCCAAACCGCAGGCGGTAATGAGCAGTTCTTC
CASSQTAGGNEQFF
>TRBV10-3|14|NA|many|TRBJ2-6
TGTGCCATCATGGGGAGCTCTGGGGCCAACGTCCTGACTTTC
CAIMGSSGANVLTF
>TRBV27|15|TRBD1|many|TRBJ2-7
TGTGCCAGCAGTTTAGGGATGACAGGGGGCCACGAGCAGTACTTC
CASSLGMTGGHEQYF
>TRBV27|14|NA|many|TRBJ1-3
TGTGCCAGCAGTTTGGGGGGAACTGGAAACACCATATATTTT
CASSLGGTGNTIYF
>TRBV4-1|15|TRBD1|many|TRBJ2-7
TGCGCCAGCAGCCAAGGGCCCCGACAGGGGTACGAGCAGTACTTC
CASSQGPRQGYEQYF
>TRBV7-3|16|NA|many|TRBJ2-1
TGTGCCAGCAGCTTAGTTGGGGAATCCCCCTACAATGAGCAGTTCTTC
CASSLVGESPYNEQFF
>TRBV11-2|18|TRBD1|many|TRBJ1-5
TGTGCCAGCAGCTTACTCGCCCTGACGACAGGGGAGAATCAGCCCCAGCATTTT
CASSLLALTTGENQPQHF
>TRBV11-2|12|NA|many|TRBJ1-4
TGTGCCAGCCGGGACACGGATGAAAAACTGTTTTTT
CASRDTDEKLFF
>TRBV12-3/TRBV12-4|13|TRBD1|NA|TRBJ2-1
TGTGCCAGCAGTTTCTTGATAGGACAGGTGCGGTTCTTC
CASSFLIGQVRFF
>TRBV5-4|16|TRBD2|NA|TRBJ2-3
TGTGCCAGCAGCTTTGGATCTAGCGGGAGGGCAGATACGCAGTATTTT
CASSFGSSGRADTQYF
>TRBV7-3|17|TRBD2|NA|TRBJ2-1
TGTGCCAGCAGCTTAAATGTCCGCGGGAGCAGGTACAATGAGCAGTTCTTC
CASSLNVRGSRYNEQFF
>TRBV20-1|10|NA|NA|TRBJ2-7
TGCAGTGCCGTCACCTACGAGCAGTACTTC
CSAVTYEQYF
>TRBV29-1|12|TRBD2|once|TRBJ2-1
TGTAGCGTTACTGGGACTAGCGGGAGCTGGATCTTC
CSVTGTSGSWIF
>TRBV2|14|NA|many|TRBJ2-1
TGTGCCAGACACCGGGACGGCTCCTACAATGAGCAGTTCTTC
CARHRDGSYNEQFF
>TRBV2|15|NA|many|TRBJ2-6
TGTGCCAGCAGTGAAGGGGCTGGTGGGGCCAACGTCCTGACTTTC
CASSEGAGGANVLTF
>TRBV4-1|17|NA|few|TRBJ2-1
TGCGCCAGCAGCCAAGACAGCCCAATGAGCTCCTACAATGAGCAGTTCTTC
CASSQDSPMSSYNEQFF
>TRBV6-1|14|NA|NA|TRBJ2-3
TGTGCCAGCAATCGGAGGGAATACACAGATACGCAGTATTTT
CASNRREYTDTQYF
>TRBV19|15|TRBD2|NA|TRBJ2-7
TGTGCCAGTAGTATAGCGGGAGGACCTACCTACGAGCAGTACTTC
CASSIAGGPTYEQYF
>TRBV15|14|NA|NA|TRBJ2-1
TGTGCCACCAGCAGAGGCAGATTGTACAATGAGCAGTTCTTC
CATSRGRLYNEQFF
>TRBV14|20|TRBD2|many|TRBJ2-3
TGTGCCAGCAGCCAAGATTATGGCGGGGAGCGGGAGAGCAGCACAGATACGCAGTATTTT
CASSQDYGGERESSTDTQYF
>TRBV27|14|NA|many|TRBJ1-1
TGTGCCAGCAGTTTAGGGTTCGGGGACACTGAAGCTTTCTTT
CASSLGFGDTEAFF
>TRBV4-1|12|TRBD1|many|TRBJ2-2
TGCGCCACCAACAGGGGCACCGGGGAGCTGTTTTTT
CATNRGTGELFF
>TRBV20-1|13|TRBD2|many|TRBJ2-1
TGCAGTGCTAGAGTACTAGCGAGCAATGAGCAGTTCTTC
CSARVLASNEQFF
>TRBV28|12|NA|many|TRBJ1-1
TGTGCCAGCAGGCTCATGAACACTGAAGCTTTCTTT
CASRLMNTEAFF
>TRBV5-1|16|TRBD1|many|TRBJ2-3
TGCGCCAGCAGCTTGGCCTGGACAGGGAGTTCAGATGCGCAGTATTTT
CASSLAWTGSSDAQYF
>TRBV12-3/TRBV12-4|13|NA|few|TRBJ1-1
TGTGCCAGCAGGCAGGGTTGGGACACTGAAGCTTTCTTT
CASRQGWDTEAFF
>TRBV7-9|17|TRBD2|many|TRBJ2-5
TGTGCCAGCAGCCACCTAGGAGTACTAGCGCCCCAAGAGACCCAGTACTTC
CASSHLGVLAPQETQYF
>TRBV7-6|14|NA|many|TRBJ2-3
TGTGCCAGCAGTGGGCTAGGGGGCACAGATACGCAGTATTTT
CASSGLGGTDTQYF
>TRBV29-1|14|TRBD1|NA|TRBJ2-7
TGCAGCGCGTCCACAGGGGTCGCTTCCTACGAGCAGTACTTC
CSASTGVASYEQYF
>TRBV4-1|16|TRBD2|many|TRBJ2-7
TGCGCCAGCAGCGCTACCACAGGACTAGCGGGAGTTGAGCAGTACTTC
CASSATTGLAGVEQYF
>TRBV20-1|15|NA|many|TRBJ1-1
TGCAGTGCCAGCCTCGACCGCTTCGCGAACACTGAAGCTTTCTTT
CSASLDRFANTEAFF
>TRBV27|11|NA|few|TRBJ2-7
TGTGCCAGCAGTTTCCGATACGAGCAGTACTTC
CASSFRYEQYF
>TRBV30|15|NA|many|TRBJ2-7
TGTGCCTGGAGTGTACTACCGGGAAGCTCCTACGAGCAGTACTTC
CAWSVLPGSSYEQYF
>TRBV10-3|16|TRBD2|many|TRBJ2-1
TGTGCCATCACTCCTAGCGGGGCCAGCTCCTACAATGAGCAGTTCTTC
CAITPSGASSYNEQFF
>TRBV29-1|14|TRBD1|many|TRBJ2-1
TGCAGCGTGGTAAGGACAGGGAACTTTAATGAGCAGTTCTTC
CSVVRTGNFNEQFF
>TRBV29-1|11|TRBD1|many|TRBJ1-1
TGCAGCGTTGACGGGACAGTTCTAACTTTCTTT
CSVDGTVLTFF
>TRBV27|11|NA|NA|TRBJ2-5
TGTGCCAGCAGTGGGGCCGGGACCCAGTACTTC
CASSGAGTQYF
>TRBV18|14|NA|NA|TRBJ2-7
TGTGCCAGCTCACCCTCCGGGAGATCGGTAGAGCAGTACTTC
CASSPSGRSVEQYF